These 20 T cell receptor beta chains share one sample of origin, sequenced in a study of shared clonotypes between healthy human individuals. Repertoires were generated with immunoSEQ multiplex PCR, while TCRdb's copy carries only in-frame clones and drops some. Among around 2.1 million clones listed, roughly 95% were seen once. Sequencing was done on a sample of naive CD4+ T cells sorted from blood. The subset is: CD45RA+ positively selected. The receptors here all came from a man aged 18-30 years in good health.

This sequence joins TRBV2 and TRBJ2-1; D tentatively fits TRBD1 or TRBD2 (7 bases each). The germline V and J ends were trimmed by 7 bases and 5 bases, with 15 bases remaining between them. Germline V gene lookup returns CDR1 SNHLY and CDR2 FYNNEI. This CDR3 is built from 14 residues. The CDR3 loop is CASKSGTANNEQFF. CDR3 sequence (DNA): TGTGCCAGCAAGAGCGGGACAGCTAACAATGAGCAGTTCTTC.

The genes are TRBV10-3 and TRBJ2-1; 14 bases align to TRBD2. The germline CDR1 and CDR2 sequences are ENHRY and SYGVKD. Unmatched junction bases numbered 6, after V lost 6 bases and J lost 5 bases. This CDR3 has 16 amino acids. The CDR3 DNA sequence: TGTGCCATCAGCCCGGGACTAGCGGGAGTAGACAATGAGCAGTTCTTC. This encodes CAISPGLAGVDNEQFF.

This clone appeared a single time. The J gene is TRBJ1-5, the V gene TRBV5-1; D gene ambiguous. The CDR3 length is 14 residues. Germline V gives CDR1 SGHRS, CDR2 YFSETQ. Trimming pared 4 bases from V and 5 bases from J, leaving 13 bases between. In DNA, the CDR3 is TGCGCCAGCAGCGTGGGGTTGGGCGATCAGCCCCAGCATTTT. Amino acids: CASSVGLGDQPQHF. The full variable domain, its missing parts supplied by reference TRBV5-1 and TRBJ1-5, is KAGVTQTPRYLIKTRGQQVTLSCSPISGHRSVSWYQQTPGQGLQFLFEYFSETQRNKGNFPGRFSGRQFSNSRSEMNVSTLELGDSALYLCASSVGLGDQPQHFGDGTRLSIL.

The V and J genes are TRBV27 and TRBJ1-3; TRBD1 matches 10 bases. V shed 5 bases, J shed 7 bases, and the junction held 5 bases outside the gene matches. The CDR3 is 14 amino acids. Germline V CDR1 and CDR2: MNHEY, SMNVEV (reference sequence). The CDR3 region has the DNA TGTGCCAGCAGTCGAGACAGGGGGCTGAACACCATATATTTT. It yields the protein CASSRDRGLNTIYF.

The V gene is TRBV2, the J gene TRBJ2-3, with 7 bases fitting TRBD2. Unmatched junction bases numbered 13, after V lost 7 bases and J lost 9 bases. Per germline, CDR1 SNHLY and CDR2 FYNNEI. The CDR3 is 14 residues long. CDR3 loop: CASTLSGTGSTQYF. The CDR3 DNA is TGTGCCAGCACCTTAAGCGGGACCGGGAGCACGCAGTATTTT.

V and J are TRBV5-1 and TRBJ2-1; D is ambiguous. Germline CDR1 is SGHRS and CDR2 is YFSETQ. The CDR3 sequence is 13 residues long. V was shortened by 4 bases and J by 3 bases, with 8 bases between the two germline ends. The CDR3: CASSADVYNEQFF. In nucleotides, the CDR3 is TGCGCCAGCAGCGCCGACGTCTACAATGAGCAGTTCTTC.

This sequence joins TRBV30 and TRBJ1-1; tentative D call: TRBD1 (5 bases). The CDR3 extends over 14 amino acids. Looked up from germline, CDR1 is GTSNPN and CDR2 is SVGIG (reference sequence). The V end lost 8 bases, the J end lost 2 bases, and 18 bases lay between the germline ends. This CDR3 is CAALWGGTNTEAFF. CDR3 in DNA: TGTGCCGCCCTATGGGGGGGGACTAACACTGAAGCTTTCTTT.

A word on this clone: This sample also contains other DNA sequences that code for the same CDR3. This chain links TRBV18 with TRBJ1-1; D remains ambiguous. Trimming shortened V by 2 bases and J by 2 bases, and 9 bases separated the two germline ends. Germline V gene sequence: CDR1 KGHSH, CDR2 LQKENI. This CDR3 comprises 14 residues. CDR3: CASSPLAVNTEAFF. The CDR3 coding sequence is TGTGCCAGCTCACCATTGGCAGTAAACACTGAAGCTTTCTTT.

V gene TRBV7-8 combines with J gene TRBJ2-7; 9 bases are a match to TRBD1. The CDR3 contains 17 residues. The V and J ends lost 2 bases and 5 bases, in that order; junction bases with no gene match: 13. Germline V gene sequence: CDR1 SGHVS, CDR2 FQNEAQ. In nucleotides, the CDR3 is TGTGCCAGCAGCTTAACTCCGGGACAGGGAGCGCGAGACGAGCAGTACTTC. It encodes CASSLTPGQGARDEQYF.

The chain has TRBV7-2 and TRBJ1-3, with a tentative D call TRBD1 (6 bases). V was shortened by 4 bases and J by 4 bases, with 17 bases between the two germline ends. CDR1 is SGHTA and CDR2 is FQGNSA in the germline V gene. The CDR3 spans 16 residues. The CDR3 here is CASSYLGTGIGNTIYF. CDR3 nucleotide sequence: TGTGCCAGCAGCTATCTGGGTACAGGGATAGGAAACACCATATATTTT. Looking up the rest from reference TRBV7-2 and TRBJ1-3 gives the full variable domain: GAGVSQSPSNKVTEKGKDVELRCDPISGHTALYWYRQSLGQGLEFLIYFQGNSAPDKSGLPSDRFSAERTGGSVSTLTIQRTQQEDSAVYLCASSYLGTGIGNTIYFGEGSWLTVV.

V usage is TRBV25-1 and J usage is TRBJ2-2, with 8 bases fitting TRBD2. The CDR3 loop spans 15 amino acids. Per the germline V gene, CDR1 is MGHDK and CDR2 is SYGVNS. Trimming took 6 bases from V and 5 from J; bases not matched to a gene: 8. The CDR3 nucleotides read TGTGCCAGCAGAAACGGGAGGGTTCTGACCGGGGAGCTGTTTTTT. It yields the protein CASRNGRVLTGELFF.

The gene calls are TRBV6-5 and TRBJ1-1; tentatively, D is TRBD1 (5 bases). CDR3 length: 14 residues. The germline gives CDR1 MNHEY, CDR2 SVGAGI. The V and J ends lost 5 bases and 7 bases respectively, with 17 bases between them. This CDR3 reads CASSLAGGRNEAFF. CDR3 sequence (DNA): TGTGCCAGCAGTCTGGCCGGGGGAAGGAATGAAGCTTTCTTT.

The chain carries TRBV5-1 and TRBJ2-5; 10 bases are shared with TRBD2. This CDR3 is built from 17 residues. The V gene's germline CDR1 is SGHRS and CDR2 YFSETQ. V was clipped by 0 bases and J by 2 bases; unmatched bases: 7. CDR3 sequence reads: CASSLGLAGVIQETQYF. In DNA form, the CDR3 reads TGCGCCAGCAGCTTGGGCCTAGCGGGGGTCATTCAAGAGACCCAGTACTTC.

V and J are TRBV13 and TRBJ1-1; D possibly corresponds to TRBD1 (6 bases). Germline lookup yields CDR1 PRHDT and CDR2 FYEKMQ (reference sequence). V lost 5 bases and J 1 base, leaving 14 bases between the germline ends. The CDR3 runs to 15 residues. The CDR3 sequence: CASSGRDTKNTEAFF. The CDR3 DNA reads as TGTGCCAGCAGCGGTCGGGACACCAAGAACACTGAAGCTTTCTTT.

This chain connects TRBV5-1 to TRBJ2-3; the match to TRBD2 covers 9 bases. Per the germline V gene, CDR1 is SGHRS and CDR2 is YFSETQ. The junction had 9 bases not matched to a gene; V was cut back by 4 bases and J by 0 bases. The CDR3 runs to 17 residues. CDR3 sequence reads: CASSPASGASSTDTQYF. The CDR3 nucleotides are TGCGCCAGCAGCCCGGCTAGCGGGGCATCTAGCACAGATACGCAGTATTTT. Looking up the rest from reference TRBV5-1 and TRBJ2-3 gives the full variable domain: KAGVTQTPRYLIKTRGQQVTLSCSPISGHRSVSWYQQTPGQGLQFLFEYFSETQRNKGNFPGRFSGRQFSNSRSEMNVSTLELGDSALYLCASSPASGASSTDTQYFGPGTRLTVL.

The rearrangement joins TRBV18 to TRBJ2-7; possibly TRBD1 for D (6 bases). This CDR3 spans 17 amino acids. The V end lost 0 bases, the J end lost 7 bases, and 22 bases lay between the germline ends. Per germline, CDR1 KGHSH and CDR2 LQKENI. The chain's CDR3 is CASSPPNPQGNHQEQYF. The CDR3 coding sequence is TGTGCCAGCTCACCACCGAATCCTCAGGGGAATCACCAGGAGCAGTACTTC.

The genes are TRBV6-6 and TRBJ1-2, with TRBD1 matching over 8 bases. The CDR3 contains 12 residues. V trimming: 5 bases; J trimming: 9 bases; junction bases outside the gene matches: 5. Germline CDR1 MNHNY, CDR2 SVGAGI (reference sequence). CDR3 region: CASSQDRARYTF. CDR3 bases: TGTGCCAGCAGTCAGGACAGGGCGCGCTACACCTTC.

V is TRBV7-9 and J is TRBJ1-6; D gene uncertain. Germline-derived CDR1 and CDR2 are SEHNR and FQNEAQ (reference sequence). CDR3 size: 12 residues. Trimming left V 6 bases short and J 7 bases short, with 7 bases between. The CDR3 loop is CASRNENSPLHF. The CDR3 DNA follows: TGTGCCAGCAGAAACGAGAATTCACCCCTCCACTTT.

The chain carries TRBV30 and TRBJ2-7; no definite D call. The CDR3 has 12 residues. Deletions cut 3 bases from V and 2 bases from J, with 8 bases between. From germline, CDR1 is GTSNPN and CDR2 SVGIG (reference sequence). The CDR3 loop reads CAWSNQPYEQYF. The CDR3 nucleotides read TGTGCCTGGAGCAATCAACCCTACGAGCAGTACTTC.

The genes are TRBV6-5 and TRBJ1-1; D might be TRBD1 (6 bases). V lost 6 bases and J 3 bases, leaving 11 bases between the germline ends. Germline CDR1 and CDR2: MNHEY and SVGAGI. The CDR3 is 13 amino acids. The CDR3 sequence: CASSRQAHTEAFF. For the CDR3, the DNA is TGTGCCAGCAGCAGACAGGCGCACACTGAAGCTTTCTTT.